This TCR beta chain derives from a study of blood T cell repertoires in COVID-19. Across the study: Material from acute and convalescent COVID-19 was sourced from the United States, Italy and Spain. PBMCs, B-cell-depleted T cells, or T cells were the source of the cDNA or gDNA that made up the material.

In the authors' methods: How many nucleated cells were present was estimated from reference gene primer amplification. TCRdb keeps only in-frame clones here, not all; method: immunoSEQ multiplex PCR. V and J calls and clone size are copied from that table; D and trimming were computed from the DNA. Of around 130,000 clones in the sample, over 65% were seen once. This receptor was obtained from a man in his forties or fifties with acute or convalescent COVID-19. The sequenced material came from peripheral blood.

The CDR3 nucleotides read TGTGCCAGCAGCTTGGACGCGGGCTCTGGGGCCAACGTCCTGACTTTC. Amino acids: CASSLDAGSGANVLTF. The chain combines TRBV5-5 with TRBJ2-6; a weak D match, TRBD2 (5 bases). V was clipped by 0 bases and J by 0 bases, with 7 bases between them. In germline, CDR1 is SGHKS, CDR2 YYEKEE (reference sequence). The CDR3 runs 16 residues.